This is a list of T cell receptor beta chains from one sample in a study of blood T cell repertoires in COVID-19. Sequencing was performed with immunoSEQ multiplex PCR; in TCRdb, only in-frame clones are kept and a portion is missing. The repertoire holds roughly 200,000 clones, with over 60% as singletons. Sequencing used peripheral blood. These TCRs come from a woman aged 70-85 years with acute or convalescent COVID-19. The CDR3 runs from the conserved cysteine through the conserved F or W. A D gene is named only where the DNA matches it firmly. Where a row states a size, it is once, few, many or the class of an expanded clone; other rows omit it.

V gene: TRBV20-1; clone size: once; J gene: TRBJ1-2; D gene: .; CDR3 DNA: TGCAGTGCTAGTCAGAGACAGACTTCTAACTATGGCTACACCTTC; CDR3 protein: CSASQRQTSNYGYTF
V gene: TRBV19; clone size: many; J gene: TRBJ1-6; D gene: .; CDR3 DNA: TGTGCCAGTAGTCCGGGCAGGGATTCACCCCTCCACTTT; CDR3 protein: CASSPGRDSPLHF
V gene: TRBV5-4; clone size: .; J gene: TRBJ1-1; D gene: .; CDR3 DNA: TGTGCCAGCAGCTCAACCCCGACCGCGACTGCTTCAAAAGCTTTCTTT; CDR3 protein: CASSSTPTATASKAFF
V gene: TRBV10-3; clone size: few; J gene: TRBJ1-3; D gene: .; CDR3 DNA: TGTGCCATCAGTCTGGGACCTAGGGGAGGGGATGGCTCTGGAAACACCATATATTTT; CDR3 protein: CAISLGPRGGDGSGNTIYF
V gene: TRBV2; clone size: .; J gene: TRBJ1-1; D gene: TRBD1; CDR3 DNA: TGTGCCAGCAGGCGGGACAGGGGAGAAACTGAAGCTTTCTTT; CDR3 protein: CASRRDRGETEAFF
V gene: TRBV27; clone size: .; J gene: TRBJ1-2; D gene: TRBD1; CDR3 DNA: TGTGCCAGCAGTGTGGACAGGGACGATGGCTACACCTTC; CDR3 protein: CASSVDRDDGYTF
V gene: TRBV5-1; clone size: few; J gene: TRBJ2-5; D gene: .; CDR3 DNA: TGCGCCAGCAGCTTGTATTGGGGCGGAGAGACCCAGTACTTC; CDR3 protein: CASSLYWGGETQYF
V gene: TRBV10-3; clone size: .; J gene: TRBJ2-5; D gene: .; CDR3 DNA: TGTGCCATCAGCGACAGACAAGAGACCCAGTACTTC; CDR3 protein: CAISDRQETQYF
V gene: TRBV18; clone size: .; J gene: TRBJ1-2; D gene: TRBD1; CDR3 DNA: TGTGCCAGCTCACCGGGACAGGACTATGGCTACACCTTC; CDR3 protein: CASSPGQDYGYTF
V gene: TRBV3-1/TRBV3-2; clone size: .; J gene: TRBJ1-1; D gene: TRBD1; CDR3 DNA: TGTGCCAGCAGCCAGATACAGGGGGCCACTGAAGCTTTCTTT; CDR3 protein: CASSQIQGATEAFF
V gene: TRBV11-2; clone size: .; J gene: TRBJ2-1; D gene: TRBD2; CDR3 DNA: TGTGCCAGCAGCACCGGGACTAGAACCAATGAGCAGTTCTTC; CDR3 protein: CASSTGTRTNEQFF
V gene: TRBV5-1; clone size: .; J gene: TRBJ2-2; D gene: .; CDR3 DNA: TGCGCCAGCAGCTACCAAACAGGGACGGGGGAGCTGTTTTTT; CDR3 protein: CASSYQTGTGELFF
V gene: TRBV30; clone size: .; J gene: TRBJ1-1; D gene: .; CDR3 DNA: TGTGCCTGGAGAGTTCCGGGACACCAGAACACTGAAGCTTTCTTT; CDR3 protein: CAWRVPGHQNTEAFF
V gene: TRBV3-1/TRBV3-2; clone size: .; J gene: TRBJ2-3; D gene: .; CDR3 DNA: TGTGCCAGCAGCCAGAGGAGCGGTACGCAGTATTTT; CDR3 protein: CASSQRSGTQYF
V gene: TRBV5-1; clone size: .; J gene: TRBJ1-3; D gene: TRBD1; CDR3 DNA: TGCGCCAGCAGCGCCGGACAGGGGAGCAGAAACACCATATATTTT; CDR3 protein: CASSAGQGSRNTIYF
V gene: TRBV5-6; clone size: once; J gene: TRBJ2-7; D gene: TRBD2; CDR3 DNA: TGTGCCAGCAGGAGTAGCGGGAGAGTCTACGAGCAGTACTTC; CDR3 protein: CASRSSGRVYEQYF
V gene: TRBV6-2/TRBV6-3; clone size: .; J gene: TRBJ2-7; D gene: TRBD1; CDR3 DNA: TGTGCCAGCAGTACCCGGACAGGGGAATACGAGCAGTACTTC; CDR3 protein: CASSTRTGEYEQYF
V gene: TRBV14; clone size: .; J gene: TRBJ1-3; D gene: TRBD1; CDR3 DNA: TGTGCCAGCAGCCAAGGACAGGGGGCTGGAAACACCATATATTTT; CDR3 protein: CASSQGQGAGNTIYF
V gene: TRBV28; clone size: .; J gene: TRBJ2-5; D gene: TRBD1; CDR3 DNA: TGTGCCAGCAGTTTTTCGGACAGGGGAGGGACCCAGTACTTC; CDR3 protein: CASSFSDRGGTQYF
V gene: TRBV30; clone size: .; J gene: TRBJ1-5; D gene: .; CDR3 DNA: TGTGCCTGGAGCCAGGGAAGGACGAGCAATCAGCCCCAGCATTTT; CDR3 protein: CAWSQGRTSNQPQHF
V gene: TRBV3-1/TRBV3-2; clone size: once; J gene: TRBJ1-1; D gene: TRBD1; CDR3 DNA: TGTGCCAGCAGCCAGGGGACAGGGGGAGACACTGAAGCTTTCTTT; CDR3 protein: CASSQGTGGDTEAFF
V gene: TRBV7-9; clone size: .; J gene: TRBJ2-3; D gene: TRBD2; CDR3 DNA: TGTGCCAGCAGCTTTCTAGCGGGAGGGAGCACAGATACGCAGTATTTT; CDR3 protein: CASSFLAGGSTDTQYF
V gene: TRBV28; clone size: .; J gene: TRBJ1-4; D gene: TRBD1; CDR3 DNA: TGTGCCAGCAGTTCCCCAGGACAGGTTAGCGAAAAACTGTTTTTT; CDR3 protein: CASSSPGQVSEKLFF
V gene: TRBV7-2; clone size: .; J gene: TRBJ1-1; D gene: .; CDR3 DNA: TGTGCCAGCAGCTCAGAGGGAATCACTGAAGCTTTCTTT; CDR3 protein: CASSSEGITEAFF
V gene: TRBV13; clone size: .; J gene: TRBJ2-7; D gene: TRBD2; CDR3 DNA: TGTGCCAGCAGACCCGGGACTAGCGACGAGCAGTACTTC; CDR3 protein: CASRPGTSDEQYF
V gene: TRBV10-3; clone size: .; J gene: TRBJ1-6; D gene: .; CDR3 DNA: TGTGCCATCAGCCTCCTGTCTAAGCAGCGGAATTCACCCCTCCACTTT; CDR3 protein: CAISLLSKQRNSPLHF
V gene: TRBV30; clone size: .; J gene: TRBJ1-2; D gene: .; CDR3 DNA: TGTGCCTGGAGTGGGGTTGGAGGGGTTGAGTACTATGGCTACACCTTC; CDR3 protein: CAWSGVGGVEYYGYTF
V gene: TRBV7-9; clone size: .; J gene: TRBJ2-1; D gene: .; CDR3 DNA: TGTGCCAGCAGCTTAGCGTCGCGTAGGACACTTGAGCAGTTCTTC; CDR3 protein: CASSLASRRTLEQFF
V gene: TRBV11-2; clone size: .; J gene: TRBJ1-6; D gene: .; CDR3 DNA: TGTGCCAGCCGGCGGGCAGGACTTAATTCACCCCTCCACTTT; CDR3 protein: CASRRAGLNSPLHF
V gene: TRBV14; clone size: .; J gene: TRBJ1-2; D gene: TRBD1; CDR3 DNA: TGTGCCAGCAGCCTCGGGACAGGCACCATGGGCTATGGCTACACCTTC; CDR3 protein: CASSLGTGTMGYGYTF
V gene: TRBV28; clone size: .; J gene: TRBJ2-7; D gene: TRBD1; CDR3 DNA: TGTGCCAGCATAGGACAGGGCATGTCCTACGAGCAGTACTTC; CDR3 protein: CASIGQGMSYEQYF
V gene: TRBV27; clone size: .; J gene: TRBJ2-3; D gene: .; CDR3 DNA: TGTGCCAGCAGCCCCTCAGTCCATACGCAGTATTTT; CDR3 protein: CASSPSVHTQYF
V gene: TRBV28; clone size: .; J gene: TRBJ1-2; D gene: TRBD1; CDR3 DNA: TGTGCCAGCAGTTTAACTACTACGACAGGGGCCGGCTACACCTTC; CDR3 protein: CASSLTTTTGAGYTF
V gene: TRBV12-5; clone size: .; J gene: TRBJ2-1; D gene: TRBD2; CDR3 DNA: TGTGCTAGAGCGGGAGAGTCCTACAATGAGCAGTTCTTC; CDR3 protein: CARAGESYNEQFF
V gene: TRBV7-6; clone size: .; J gene: TRBJ2-5; D gene: .; CDR3 DNA: TGTGCCAGCAGCTTAGTCCGGGAAAAGACCCAGTACTTC; CDR3 protein: CASSLVREKTQYF
V gene: TRBV28; clone size: .; J gene: TRBJ2-2; D gene: TRBD1; CDR3 DNA: TGTGCCAGCAGTTTCCGGGACAGGGAAACCGGGGAGCTGTTTTTT; CDR3 protein: CASSFRDRETGELFF
V gene: TRBV28; clone size: .; J gene: TRBJ1-2; D gene: TRBD1; CDR3 DNA: TGTGCCAGCAGACAGGACTTCTACAGGGGGCAGGTTTATGGCTACACCTTC; CDR3 protein: CASRQDFYRGQVYGYTF
V gene: TRBV27; clone size: once; J gene: TRBJ1-4; D gene: .; CDR3 DNA: TGTGCCAGCAGGGGTTTTGGGGCGGCCGGTGGGAATGAAAAACTGTTTTTT; CDR3 protein: CASRGFGAAGGNEKLFF
V gene: TRBV7-6; clone size: .; J gene: TRBJ2-2; D gene: .; CDR3 DNA: TGTGCCAGCAGCTTAAAGTCTAGCAAAAACACCGGGGAGCTGTTTTTT; CDR3 protein: CASSLKSSKNTGELFF
V gene: TRBV6-5; clone size: few; J gene: TRBJ2-7; D gene: .; CDR3 DNA: TGTGCCAGCAGTTACCGATACTCCGGAGGCCTCGAGCAGTACTTC; CDR3 protein: CASSYRYSGGLEQYF
V gene: TRBV11-3; clone size: .; J gene: TRBJ2-1; D gene: TRBD1; CDR3 DNA: TGTGCCAGCAGCAAAGGGGGGACAGGGGTGTATCATGAGCAGTTCTTC; CDR3 protein: CASSKGGTGVYHEQFF
V gene: TRBV24-1; clone size: .; J gene: TRBJ2-3; D gene: .; CDR3 DNA: TGTGCCACCAGTGATGCCAGGGGCACAGATACGCAGTATTTT; CDR3 protein: CATSDARGTDTQYF
V gene: TRBV7-2; clone size: .; J gene: TRBJ2-7; D gene: TRBD2; CDR3 DNA: TGTGCCAGCAGCTTAGCTAGCGGGGGACACGAGCAGTACTTC; CDR3 protein: CASSLASGGHEQYF
V gene: TRBV11-2; clone size: few; J gene: TRBJ2-2; D gene: TRBD1; CDR3 DNA: TGTGCCAGCAGCGAAAGACAGGGGACTAACACCGGGGAGCTGTTTTTT; CDR3 protein: CASSERQGTNTGELFF
V gene: TRBV5-1; clone size: .; J gene: TRBJ2-2; D gene: TRBD2; CDR3 DNA: TGCGCCAGCAGCGCCGGACTAGCATCCTCCGGGGAGCTGTTTTTT; CDR3 protein: CASSAGLASSGELFF
V gene: TRBV18; clone size: .; J gene: TRBJ1-2; D gene: .; CDR3 DNA: TGTGCCAGCTCACTACAGGCAGGCGACTATGGCTACACCTTC; CDR3 protein: CASSLQAGDYGYTF
V gene: TRBV6-5; clone size: .; J gene: TRBJ1-1; D gene: .; CDR3 DNA: TGTGCCAGCAGTTACTTTCCGATGTCAGGCAACACTGAAGCTTTCTTT; CDR3 protein: CASSYFPMSGNTEAFF
V gene: TRBV18; clone size: .; J gene: TRBJ2-3; D gene: TRBD1; CDR3 DNA: TGTGCCAGCTCACCTACTTCTGACAGGGGGCGCGAGTATTTT; CDR3 protein: CASSPTSDRGREYF
V gene: TRBV5-1; clone size: .; J gene: TRBJ2-3; D gene: .; CDR3 DNA: TGCGCCAGCAGGTCCTGGGGGGGCGGCACAGATACGCAGTATTTT; CDR3 protein: CASRSWGGGTDTQYF
V gene: TRBV3-1/TRBV3-2; clone size: .; J gene: TRBJ2-5; D gene: TRBD2; CDR3 DNA: TGTGCCAGCAGCCAAACTAGCGGGAGGGGAGAGACCCAGTACTTC; CDR3 protein: CASSQTSGRGETQYF
V gene: TRBV7-2; clone size: .; J gene: TRBJ1-5; D gene: TRBD1; CDR3 DNA: TGTGCCAGCAGCTTAGTACAGGGGAATCAGCCCCAGCATTTT; CDR3 protein: CASSLVQGNQPQHF